This TCR beta chain was profiled in a study of response to subunit inactivated influenza vaccine. Study findings and constraints: Only a handful of new T cells, the authors suggested, are recruited with each seasonal influenza vaccination.

The table lists this clonotype with many counts. The antigen is unknown. TCRdb recomputed calls from the RT-PCR reads with MiXCR, one row per CDR3 protein. The sample lists some 480,000 distinct CDR3 sequences, roughly 9.7% occurring once. The clonotype was recovered from a man between 50 and 59 years old who received an inactivated influenza vaccine. The sequences come from PBMCs from blood, collected about 40 days after vaccination.

CDR3 protein: CASSSDRVYNEQFF. The DNA for the CDR3 is TGCGCCAGCAGCTCCGACAGAGTCTACAATGAGCAGTTCTTC. V is TRBV5-1 and J is TRBJ2-1; tentatively, D is TRBD1 (5 bases). Per the germline V gene, CDR1 is SGHRS and CDR2 is YFSETQ. The CDR3 runs 14 residues. The ends were cut back, 3 bases at V and 3 bases at J, with 10 bases in the middle. Together with reference TRBV5-1 and TRBJ2-1, the CDR3 gives the full variable domain: KAGVTQTPRYLIKTRGQQVTLSCSPISGHRSVSWYQQTPGQGLQFLFEYFSETQRNKGNFPGRFSGRQFSNSRSEMNVSTLELGDSALYLCASSSDRVYNEQFFGPGTRLTVL.